The 31 T cell receptor beta chains in this list originate from one sample, sequenced in a study of blood T cell repertoires in COVID-19. Assay used: immunoSEQ multiplex PCR; TCRdb lists only in-frame clones, some missing. The sample lists over 150,000 clones, about 86% occurring once. Sequencing used peripheral blood. Every receptor here comes from a middle-aged man with active or convalescent COVID-19.

This chain connects TRBV19 to TRBJ1-2; a weak D match, TRBD1 (6 bases). Per the germline V gene, CDR1 is LNHDA and CDR2 is SQIVND (reference sequence). The CDR3 is made up of 14 amino acids. Trimming pared 4 bases from V and 4 bases from J, leaving 13 bases between. This CDR3 is CASSTLRDIYGYTF. Here the CDR3 DNA reads TGTGCCAGTAGTACCCTTCGGGACATCTATGGCTACACCTTC.

V usage is TRBV5-1 and J usage is TRBJ2-3; TRBD1 matches at 10 bases. This CDR3 spans 16 amino acids. Germline trimming cut 5 bases from V and 4 bases from J; bases unmatched to any gene: 10. CDR1 and CDR2 (germline): SGHRS, YFSETQ. The CDR3 region is CASSRIGQGGSDTQYF. The DNA of the CDR3 is TGCGCCAGCAGTCGCATCGGACAGGGGGGGTCAGATACGCAGTATTTT. Together with reference TRBV5-1 and TRBJ2-3, the CDR3 gives the full variable domain: KAGVTQTPRYLIKTRGQQVTLSCSPISGHRSVSWYQQTPGQGLQFLFEYFSETQRNKGNFPGRFSGRQFSNSRSEMNVSTLELGDSALYLCASSRIGQGGSDTQYFGPGTRLTVL.

The chain links TRBV2 to TRBJ1-1; unclear D gene. Germline CDR1 and CDR2: SNHLY and FYNNEI. This CDR3 is built from 14 residues. V lost 6 bases and J lost 2, with 13 bases in between. The CDR3 region has the DNA TGTGCCAGCAGACTCGACGGAGGAAACACTGAAGCTTTCTTT. This gives the protein CASRLDGGNTEAFF.

The CDR3 region is CASSPEGTEAPTNEKLFF. The CDR3 bases are TGTGCCAGCAGCCCCGAGGGGACAGAGGCCCCTACTAATGAAAAACTGTTTTTT. The chain uses TRBV28 and TRBJ1-4; 7 nucleotides align to TRBD1. From germline, CDR1 is MDHEN and CDR2 SYDVKM. The CDR3 is 18 amino acids. After removal of 6 bases from V and 2 bases from J, the junction contained 15 bases not matched to a gene.

This chain uses TRBV9 with TRBJ2-5, with a weak D call TRBD2 (7 bases). The ends were cut back, 3 bases at V and 3 bases at J, with 15 bases in the middle. Per germline, CDR1 SGDLS and CDR2 YYNGEE. This CDR3 has 15 amino acids. The CDR3 DNA reads TGTGCCAGCAGCGCCCGGGGGGCTTTGGAAGAGACCCAGTACTTC. As protein: CASSARGALEETQYF.

The chain joins TRBV19 to TRBJ1-1; TRBD1 matches 10 bases. The CDR3 is made up of 16 amino acids. Germline V lookup: CDR1 LNHDA, CDR2 SQIVND (reference sequence). The V gene end was trimmed by 4 bases and the J gene end by 4 bases; junction bases not matched to a gene: 9. CDR3 residues: CASSNRQGALGTEAFF. DNA of the CDR3: TGTGCCAGTAGTAACAGACAGGGGGCCTTGGGCACTGAAGCTTTCTTT.

This chain connects TRBV19 to TRBJ1-2, with a weak D call TRBD1 (5 bases). The V gene lost 6 bases and the J gene lost 7 bases, with 12 bases spanning the gap. Germline V gene lookup returns CDR1 LNHDA and CDR2 SQIVND (reference sequence). The CDR3 is made up of 12 amino acids. The CDR3 DNA sequence: TGTGCCAGTAGAGTGTGGCAGGGTGGCTACACCTTC. This sequence encodes CASRVWQGGYTF.

The chain couples TRBV3-1 (or the pseudogene TRBV3-2) to TRBJ2-5; TRBD2 is a possible D gene (6 bases). Trimming removed 5 bases from V and 6 bases from J, with 10 bases in between. Germline V CDR1 and CDR2: LGHDT, YNNKEL (reference sequence). The CDR3 runs 12 residues. The CDR3 DNA reads as TGTGCCAGCAGCGGGGACTCAAAGACCCAGTACTTC. Translated, it gives CASSGDSKTQYF.

The CDR3 DNA is TGTGCTAGTGGTTTGGGCAGGGCGTACGAGCAGTACTTC. Its translation: CASGLGRAYEQYF. The chain combines TRBV12-5 with TRBJ2-7; tentative D call: TRBD1 (5 bases). The V end lost 1 base, the J end lost 4 bases, and 8 bases lay between the germline ends. The CDR3 totals 13 residues. Germline V lookup: CDR1 LGHNT, CDR2 FRNRAP.

In this sample, this clone turned up a few times. The chain couples TRBV6-5 to TRBJ1-2; the match to TRBD1 covers 7 bases. The CDR3 is 14 amino acids. The trim removed 5 bases at V and 3 bases at J, leaving 6 bases unmatched. From germline, CDR1 is MNHEY and CDR2 SVGAGI. The CDR3 DNA is TGTGCCAGCAGTAAGACAGGGTGGGACTATGGCTACACCTTC. The encoded protein is CASSKTGWDYGYTF.

The chain employs TRBV6-2 or TRBV6-3 and TRBJ1-5, with a weak D call TRBD1 (6 bases). Per germline, CDR1 MNHEY and CDR2 SVGEGT. V dropped 5 bases and J dropped 3 bases, with 14 bases sitting between them. The CDR3 spans 15 residues. CDR3 nucleotide sequence: TGTGCCAGCAGTACGGTCGACAGGAACAATCAGCCCCAGCATTTT. It translates to CASSTVDRNNQPQHF.

CDR3 nucleotide sequence: TGTGCCATCAGCTTGGGACAGCTTTATGGCTACACCTTC. It encodes CAISLGQLYGYTF. The rearrangement uses TRBV10-3 and TRBJ1-2, with 7 bases lining up with TRBD1. CDR3 length: 13 amino acids. J lost 5 bases, V lost 6 bases, and 6 bases had no gene match. Germline loops: CDR1 ENHRY, CDR2 SYGVKD.

The chain uses TRBV24-1 and TRBJ2-2; 8 nucleotides match TRBD2. The CDR3 has 17 amino acids. The germline gives CDR1 KGHDR, CDR2 SFDVKD. V lost 5 bases to trimming and J lost 7 bases; unmatched junction nucleotides: 14. In nucleotides, the CDR3 is TGTGCCACCAGTGCTTGGACGGGGGGGCCGAATCGCGGGGAGCTGTTTTTT. It specifies CATSAWTGGPNRGELFF.

The genes are TRBV5-1 and TRBJ2-3, with TRBD1 matching over 7 bases. V lost 1 base to trimming and J lost 0 bases; unmatched junction nucleotides: 8. The V gene's germline CDR1 is SGHRS and CDR2 YFSETQ. This CDR3 spans 17 amino acids. The CDR3 DNA reads as TGCGCCAGCAGCTTGCAACAGGGGCCTACCAGCACAGATACGCAGTATTTT. It specifies CASSLQQGPTSTDTQYF. The full variable domain, with the rest looked up from reference TRBV5-1 and TRBJ2-3, is KAGVTQTPRYLIKTRGQQVTLSCSPISGHRSVSWYQQTPGQGLQFLFEYFSETQRNKGNFPGRFSGRQFSNSRSEMNVSTLELGDSALYLCASSLQQGPTSTDTQYFGPGTRLTVL.

CDR3 sequence (DNA): TGTGCCAGTAGTATAGCCAGTGTAGGGGGCTATGGCTACACCTTC. Its protein is CASSIASVGGYGYTF. The chain links TRBV19 to TRBJ1-2, with D perhaps TRBD1 (6 bases). The V end was cut by 1 base, the J end by 4 bases, with 13 bases between. The germline gives CDR1 LNHDA, CDR2 SQIVND (reference sequence). This CDR3 comprises 15 residues.

The V and J genes are TRBV6-1 and TRBJ1-5; D is unresolved. V lost 3 bases and J lost 2, with 11 bases in between. This CDR3 has 15 amino acids. CDR1 is MNHNS and CDR2 is SASEGT in the germline V gene. The CDR3 sequence: CASSERPLGNQPQHF. The CDR3 DNA reads TGTGCCAGCAGTGAGAGGCCATTAGGCAATCAGCCCCAGCATTTT.

The genes are TRBV19 and TRBJ1-2, with D maybe TRBD1 (5 bases). This CDR3 region has 13 residues. Between the trimmed V and J ends, which lost 3 bases and 2 bases, there was a span of 7 bases. Germline V gene data show CDR1 as LNHDA and CDR2 as SQIVND (reference sequence). Here the CDR3 reads CASSIGHNYGYTF. Written as DNA, the CDR3 is TGTGCCAGTAGTATCGGACACAACTATGGCTACACCTTC.

The chain couples TRBV27 to TRBJ2-7; TRBD2 might be the D (5 bases). CDR1 is MNHEY and CDR2 is SMNVEV in the germline V gene (reference sequence). This CDR3 has 13 residues. Trimming removed 2 bases from V and 3 bases from J, with 8 bases in between. Here the CDR3 reads CASSLGRGYEQYF. Written as DNA, the CDR3 is TGTGCCAGCAGTTTAGGCCGGGGCTACGAGCAGTACTTC.

CDR3 in amino acids: CASIRGANSPLHF. CDR3 DNA sequence: TGTGCCAGCATACGGGGGGCGAATTCACCCCTCCACTTT. The gene calls are TRBV6-5 and TRBJ1-6, with D perhaps matching TRBD1 (6 bases). This CDR3 spans 13 amino acids. The V gene's germline CDR1 is MNHEY and CDR2 SVGAGI. The V gene lost 7 bases and the J gene lost 7 bases, with 11 bases spanning the gap.

This chain links TRBV5-1 with TRBJ1-4; D is undetermined. V gave up 4 bases and J gave up 6 bases, with 16 bases separating them. This CDR3 comprises 15 residues. Germline CDR1 and CDR2: SGHRS and YFSETQ. The CDR3 DNA reads TGCGCCAGCAGCGAACAGCTTCGGGGAGATGAAAAACTGTTTTTT. Its protein is CASSEQLRGDEKLFF.

J is TRBJ1-5 and V is TRBV6-5; D unresolved. Trimming pared 3 bases from V and 1 base from J, leaving 7 bases between. This CDR3 has 14 amino acids. Germline V gene lookup returns CDR1 MNHEY and CDR2 SVGAGI. CDR3 in amino acids: CASSYRESNQPQHF. In DNA, the CDR3 is TGTGCCAGCAGTTATCGGGAAAGCAATCAGCCCCAGCATTTT.

This clone has a single count. A read error may account for a junction end that differs from germline. The rearrangement links TRBV7-7 to TRBJ2-1, with 7 nucleotides matching TRBD1. Per the germline V gene, CDR1 is SSHAT and CDR2 is FNYEAQ (reference sequence). The CDR3 consists of 15 residues. DNA for the CDR3: TGTGCTAGCAGCTTAGATACAGGGGTATACAATGAGCAGTTCTTC. Protein product: CASSLDTGVYNEQFF.

J is TRBJ2-1 and V is TRBV27; 15 bases map to TRBD2. V gave up 0 bases and J gave up 7 bases; unmatched junction bases: 16. The CDR3 loop spans 21 amino acids. Germline CDR1 and CDR2: MNHEY and SMNVEV (reference sequence). CDR3 bases: TGTGCCAGCAGTTTATCGTGGGATACCTGGGGACTAGCGGGAGGTAGGAATGAGCAGTTCTTC. This gives the protein CASSLSWDTWGLAGGRNEQFF.

Written as DNA, the CDR3 is TGTGCCAGCAGTTTAACAGGGCACGAGACCCAGTACTTC. Protein product: CASSLTGHETQYF. V and J are TRBV27 and TRBJ2-5, with D maybe TRBD1 (6 bases). The CDR3 consists of 13 residues. With 2 bases removed from V and 5 bases from J, the gap between germline ends came to 9 bases. Germline CDR1 MNHEY, CDR2 SMNVEV (reference sequence).

This chain links TRBV19 with TRBJ1-2; TRBD1 matches 10 bases. With 6 bases clipped from V and 8 bases from J, the junction kept 15 bases outside the gene matches. CDR1 and CDR2 from the germline V gene are LNHDA and SQIVND (reference sequence). CDR3 length: 16 amino acids. CDR3 sequence: CASSLNPGQGLFGYTF. CDR3 sequence (DNA): TGTGCCAGTAGCCTCAATCCGGGACAGGGGCTGTTCGGCTACACCTTC. The full variable domain, in which reference TRBV19 and TRBJ1-2 provide the parts outside the CDR3, is DGGITQSPKYLFRKEGQNVTLSCEQNLNHDAMYWYRQDPGQGLRLIYYSQIVNDFQKGDIAEGYSVSREKKESFPLTVTSAQKNPTAFYLCASSLNPGQGLFGYTFGSGTRLTVV.

The V call is TRBV19, the J call TRBJ2-3, with D tentatively TRBD1 (6 bases). This CDR3 has 14 residues. Germline values: CDR1 LNHDA, CDR2 SQIVND (reference sequence). V was clipped by 4 bases and J by 6 bases, with 14 bases between them. The CDR3, as DNA: TGTGCCAGTAGTAATTACAGGGCGGAGGATACGCAGTATTTT. Translated, it gives CASSNYRAEDTQYF.

This clone was seen a few times. The rearrangement links TRBV9 to TRBJ2-7; 10 nucleotides match TRBD2. V shed 0 bases, J shed 4 bases, and the junction held 4 bases outside the gene matches. CDR1 and CDR2 from the germline V gene are SGDLS and YYNGEE. The CDR3 is 15 amino acids. This CDR3 reads CASSVEPSGRYEQYF. The CDR3 bases are TGTGCCAGCAGCGTAGAACCTAGCGGGAGATACGAGCAGTACTTC.

The chain employs TRBV5-4 and TRBJ2-5, with TRBD2 matching over 11 bases. Per germline, CDR1 SGHNT and CDR2 YYREEE (reference sequence). The CDR3 is 15 residues long. Trimming at V came to 8 bases and at J to 2 bases, leaving 8 bases not matched to a gene. The CDR3 here is CASTGVAGGQETQYF. Written as DNA, the CDR3 is TGTGCCAGTACGGGAGTAGCGGGAGGGCAAGAGACCCAGTACTTC.

There are a few counts of this clone. This rearrangement joins TRBV14 to TRBJ1-2; weak D call: TRBD1 (5 bases). The germline gives CDR1 SGHDN, CDR2 FVKESK. This CDR3 is 14 amino acids long. The V and J ends lost 2 bases and 4 bases respectively, with 11 bases between them. The CDR3: CASSQSDRAYGYTF. The CDR3 region has the DNA TGTGCCAGCAGCCAATCTGACAGAGCCTATGGCTACACCTTC.

The genes are TRBV24-1 and TRBJ2-1; D unresolved. Germline loops: CDR1 KGHDR, CDR2 SFDVKD. This CDR3 has 16 residues. Trimming pared 0 bases from V and 0 bases from J, leaving 8 bases between. The CDR3 loop is CATSDLAESSYNEQFF. The CDR3 DNA reads as TGTGCCACCAGTGATTTGGCGGAGAGCTCCTACAATGAGCAGTTCTTC.

The chain combines TRBV4-1 with TRBJ2-3, with no clear D. Germline V gene lookup returns CDR1 MGHRA and CDR2 YSYEKL. The length of the CDR3 is 14 residues. Trimming pared 5 bases from V and 1 base from J, leaving 10 bases between. The CDR3 reads CASSTPGRTDTQYF. The CDR3 DNA reads TGCGCCAGCAGCACCCCTGGGCGCACAGATACGCAGTATTTT.